This record looks at one TCR beta chain sequence and its context. Study processing details: Nucleated cell number was recorded as an estimate derived from reference gene primer amplification. The data were produced by immunoSEQ multiplex PCR, yet TCRdb's version contains in-frame clones alone and is incomplete. That table is the source of V, J and clone size, and D and trimming were worked out from the DNA. Of approximately 130,000 clones in the sample, approximately 81% were seen once. The data derive from a study of blood T cell repertoires in COVID-19. The CDR3 has 16 amino acids. Germline V gives CDR1 SGHNT, CDR2 YYREEE (reference sequence). The V end was cut by 0 bases, the J end by 7 bases, with 17 bases between.

Sequencing input: peripheral blood. This sequence originates from a man aged 60-69 years with acute or convalescent COVID-19. V usage is TRBV5-4 and J usage is TRBJ2-1; no clear D gene. CDR3 sequence (DNA): TGTGCCAGCAGCTTGGAGGCAGCGTATCCGACGAATGAGCAGTTCTTC. Translating it yields CASSLEAAYPTNEQFF.